The 16 T cell receptor beta chains reported below all come from one sample, sequenced in a study of radiation and T cells in renal cell carcinoma. Sample time point: blood 2 weeks post-SBRT. The treatment was: 15 Gy SBRT to primary tumor, nephrectomy 4 weeks later. Sequenced by immunoSEQ multiplex PCR; TCRdb stores in-frame clones only, minus some. The sample shows roughly 120,000 clones, approximately 80% of them seen only once. The starting material was blood, obtained from a patient whose treatment included radiotherapy and nephrectomy. The origin of the receptors is a woman aged 55-70 years with renal cell carcinoma.

This clone came up a few times. The chain uses TRBV5-4 and TRBJ1-1, with unresolved D. Germline V gene lookup returns CDR1 SGHNT and CDR2 YYREEE (reference sequence). The CDR3 extends over 13 amino acids. V dropped 0 bases and J dropped 2 bases, with 5 bases sitting between them. For the CDR3, the DNA is TGTGCCAGCAGCTTGGCAGTTAACACTGAAGCTTTCTTT. Its translation is CASSLAVNTEAFF.

The J gene is TRBJ1-2, the V gene TRBV27, with D possibly TRBD1 on 5 matching bases. V was pared by 2 bases and J by 8 bases, with 15 bases between. There are 14 residues in the CDR3. CDR1 and CDR2 (germline): MNHEY, SMNVEV (reference sequence). The CDR3 region is CASSLKSGVGGYTF. The CDR3 bases are TGTGCCAGCAGTTTAAAATCGGGGGTTGGAGGCTACACCTTC.

The chain recombines TRBV6-5 with TRBJ2-7; D is undetermined. The CDR3 sequence is 12 residues long. Trimming cost V 4 bases and J 0 bases, with 4 bases left between them. Germline values: CDR1 MNHEY, CDR2 SVGAGI. CDR3 loop: CASSSNSYEQYF. In DNA, the CDR3 is TGTGCCAGCAGTTCGAACTCCTACGAGCAGTACTTC.

The rearrangement links TRBV15 to TRBJ1-2; TRBD1 matches at 8 bases. With 3 bases clipped from V and 4 bases from J, the junction kept 7 bases outside the gene matches. CDR3 length equals 15 residues. Germline CDR1 reads LNHNV; CDR2 reads YYDKDF (reference sequence). The CDR3 coding sequence is TGTGCCACCAGCAGGGGGTCAGGGGGCACCTATGGCTACACCTTC. Its translation is CATSRGSGGTYGYTF.

This clone has more than one count but fewer than ten. The gene calls are TRBV7-2 and TRBJ1-4; D may be TRBD1 (5 bases). CDR3 length equals 14 residues. V lost 5 bases and J 4 bases, leaving 11 bases between the germline ends. CDR1 is SGHTA and CDR2 is FQGNSA in the germline V gene. CDR3 residues: CASSPGRSNEKLFF. The CDR3 DNA reads as TGTGCCAGCAGCCCGGGACGGAGTAATGAAAAACTGTTTTTT.

The chain couples TRBV4-2 to TRBJ2-1; the match to TRBD2 covers 7 bases. J was trimmed by 4 bases and V by 1 base; bases with no gene match: 7. The CDR3 consists of 16 residues. Germline V gene sequence: CDR1 LGHNA, CDR2 YNFKEQ. CDR3 DNA: TGTGCCAGCAGCCAAGGTTTAACTAGCGCGTACAATGAGCAGTTCTTC. This encodes CASSQGLTSAYNEQFF.

This clone was recorded a few times. The chain employs TRBV5-1 and TRBJ1-1, with no clear D. Germline-derived CDR1 and CDR2 are SGHRS and YFSETQ. The V end was cut by 0 bases, the J end by 3 bases, with 9 bases between. The CDR3 is made up of 14 amino acids. As DNA, the CDR3 is TGCGCCAGCAGCTTGGACTCTACAGACACTGAAGCTTTCTTT. Translation: CASSLDSTDTEAFF.

This chain joins TRBV5-5 and TRBJ2-2, with a weak D call TRBD1 (6 bases). Trimming removed 0 bases from V and 4 bases from J, with 13 bases in between. The CDR3 runs to 16 residues. From germline, CDR1 is SGHKS and CDR2 YYEKEE (reference sequence). The CDR3 loop reads CASSLEGRGPTGELFF. CDR3 nucleotides: TGTGCCAGCAGCTTGGAAGGCAGGGGCCCCACCGGGGAGCTGTTTTTT.

This clone was seen once. The J gene is TRBJ2-7, the V gene TRBV7-9; TRBD2 aligns across 12 bases. Germline trimming cut 5 bases from V and 0 bases from J; bases unmatched to any gene: 11. CDR1 and CDR2 (germline): SEHNR, FQNEAQ (reference sequence). The CDR3 spans 18 residues. The DNA of the CDR3 is TGTGCCAGCAGCCCGGAAGGGACTAGCGGGCCTTTCTCCTACGAGCAGTACTTC. Protein sequence: CASSPEGTSGPFSYEQYF.

J is TRBJ1-6 and V is TRBV6-1; unclear D gene. V lost 3 bases to trimming and J lost 13 bases, with 7 bases between them. There are 11 residues in the CDR3. Germline V gene sequence: CDR1 MNHNS, CDR2 SASEGT. The CDR3 sequence: CASSDVPPLHF. The CDR3, as DNA: TGTGCCAGCAGTGACGTCCCCCCCCTCCACTTT.

This clone has a single count. This chain joins TRBV10-3 and TRBJ2-1; 11 bases map to TRBD1. Losses at the gene ends were 5 bases for V and 7 bases for J; bases not matched to a gene: 4. CDR3 length: 14 amino acids. CDR1 and CDR2 from the germline V gene are ENHRY and SYGVKD. The CDR3 nucleotides are TGTGCCATCAGTAGGGACAGGGGGGATAATGAGCAGTTCTTC. It codes for CAISRDRGDNEQFF.

The rearrangement joins TRBV30 to TRBJ2-7; no reliable D call. Germline V gene lookup returns CDR1 GTSNPN and CDR2 SVGIG (reference sequence). The CDR3 is made up of 13 amino acids. V lost 3 bases to trimming and J lost 5 bases, with 14 bases between them. The CDR3, as DNA: TGTGCCTGGAGCCGCGGCCCTGAGCACGAGCAGTACTTC. Translated, it gives CAWSRGPEHEQYF.

The V and J genes are TRBV15 and TRBJ1-1; 7 nucleotides line up with TRBD1. Germline values: CDR1 LNHNV, CDR2 YYDKDF (reference sequence). V lost 1 base, J lost 1 base, and 0 bases stayed unmatched. CDR3 size: 14 residues. CDR3 sequence (DNA): TGTGCCACCAGCAGAGGACAGGGGAACACTGAAGCTTTCTTT. Encoded protein: CATSRGQGNTEAFF.

This rearrangement joins TRBV5-1 to TRBJ1-5; TRBD1 might be the D (5 bases). The CDR3 loop spans 14 amino acids. Germline V gene data show CDR1 as SGHRS and CDR2 as YFSETQ. The V and J ends lost 5 bases and 7 bases respectively, with 16 bases between them. CDR3 in DNA: TGCGCCAGCAGGGAGACGGCAGGGACCCAGCCCCAGCATTTT. It encodes CASRETAGTQPQHF.

The J gene is TRBJ2-5, the V gene TRBV30, with D possibly TRBD2 on 5 matching bases. The J call is uncertain, as TRBJ2-7 better fits the DNA end. This CDR3 is built from 13 residues. The V gene's germline CDR1 is GTSNPN and CDR2 SVGIG (reference sequence). CDR3 residues: CAWSVLASHEQYF. The CDR3 nucleotides read TGTGCCTGGAGTGTGCTAGCATCCCACGAGCAGTACTTC.

The rearrangement joins TRBV7-3 to TRBJ2-2; D may correspond to TRBD1 or TRBD2 (5 bases each). Germline assignment: CDR1 SGHTA and CDR2 FQGTGA. The CDR3 has 15 amino acids. V was trimmed by 0 bases and J by 5 bases, leaving 10 bases between them. The CDR3 sequence: CASSLTGTETGELFF. As DNA, the CDR3 is TGTGCCAGCAGCTTAACCGGGACGGAAACCGGGGAGCTGTTTTTT.